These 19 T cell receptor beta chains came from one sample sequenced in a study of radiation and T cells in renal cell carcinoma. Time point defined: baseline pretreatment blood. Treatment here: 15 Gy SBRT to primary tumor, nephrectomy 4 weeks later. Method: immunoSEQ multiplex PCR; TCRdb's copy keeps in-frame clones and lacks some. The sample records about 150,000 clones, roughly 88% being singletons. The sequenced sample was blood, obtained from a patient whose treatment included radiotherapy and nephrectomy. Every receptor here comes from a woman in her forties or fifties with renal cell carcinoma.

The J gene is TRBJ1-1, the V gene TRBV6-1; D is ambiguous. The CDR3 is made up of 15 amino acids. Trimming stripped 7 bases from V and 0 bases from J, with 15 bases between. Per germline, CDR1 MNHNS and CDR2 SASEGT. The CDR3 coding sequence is TGTGCCAGCACCCTAAAGGGTGGTGTGAACACTGAAGCTTTCTTT. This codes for CASTLKGGVNTEAFF.

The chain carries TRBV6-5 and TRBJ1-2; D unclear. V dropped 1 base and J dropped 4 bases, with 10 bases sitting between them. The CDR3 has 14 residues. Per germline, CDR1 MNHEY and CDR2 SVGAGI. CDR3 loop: CASSYLSDPYGYTF. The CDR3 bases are TGTGCCAGCAGTTACTTATCCGACCCCTATGGCTACACCTTC.

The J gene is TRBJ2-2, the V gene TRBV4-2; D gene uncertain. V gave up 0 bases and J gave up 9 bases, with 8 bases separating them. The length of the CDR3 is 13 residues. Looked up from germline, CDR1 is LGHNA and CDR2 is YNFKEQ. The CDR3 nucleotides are TGTGCCAGCAGCCAAGAATCGGACCGGGAGCTGTTTTTT. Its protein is CASSQESDRELFF.

The CDR3 loop is CASSIPGTGTYEQYF. The CDR3 DNA reads as TGTGCCAGTAGTATCCCCGGGACAGGGACCTACGAGCAGTACTTC. The chain combines TRBV19 with TRBJ2-7; TRBD1 matches at 9 bases. Germline CDR1 LNHDA, CDR2 SQIVND (reference sequence). Trimming at V came to 3 bases and at J to 2 bases, leaving 5 bases not matched to a gene. The CDR3 has 15 amino acids.

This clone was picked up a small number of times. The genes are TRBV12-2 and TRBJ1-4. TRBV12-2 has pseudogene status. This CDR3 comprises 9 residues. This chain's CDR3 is CASRAKLFF. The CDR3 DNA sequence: TGTGCAAGTCGTGCAAAACTGTTTTTT.

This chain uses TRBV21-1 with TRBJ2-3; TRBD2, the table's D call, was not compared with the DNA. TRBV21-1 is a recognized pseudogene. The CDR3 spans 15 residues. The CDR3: CASSNEDWYGDTQYF. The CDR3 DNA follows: TGTGCCAGCAGCAACGAGGACTGGTATGGAGATACGCAGTATTTT.

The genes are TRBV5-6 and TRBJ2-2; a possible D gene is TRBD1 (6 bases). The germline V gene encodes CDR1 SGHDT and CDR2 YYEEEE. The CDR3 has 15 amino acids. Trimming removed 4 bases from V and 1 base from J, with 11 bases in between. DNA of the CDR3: TGTGCCAGCAGCCCGGGACACTGGAACACCGGGGAGCTGTTTTTT. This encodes CASSPGHWNTGELFF.

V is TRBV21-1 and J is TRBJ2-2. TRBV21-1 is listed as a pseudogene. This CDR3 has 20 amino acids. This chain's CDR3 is CASSPWHTTKRSNGTGELFF. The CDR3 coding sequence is TGTGCCAGCAGCCCCTGGCACACAACGAAACGGTCGAATGGAACCGGGGAGCTGTTTTTT.

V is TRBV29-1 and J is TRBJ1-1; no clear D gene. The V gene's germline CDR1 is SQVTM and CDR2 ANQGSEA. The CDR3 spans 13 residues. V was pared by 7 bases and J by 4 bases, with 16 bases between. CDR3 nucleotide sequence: TGCAGCGCCGGTTGGGAAGGCGGCACTGAAGCTTTCTTT. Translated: CSAGWEGGTEAFF.

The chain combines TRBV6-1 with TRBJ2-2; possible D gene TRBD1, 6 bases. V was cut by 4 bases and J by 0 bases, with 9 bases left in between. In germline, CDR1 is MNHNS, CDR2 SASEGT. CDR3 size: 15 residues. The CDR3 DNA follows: TGTGCCAGCAGTGTGGACAGCGCGAACACCGGGGAGCTGTTTTTT. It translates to CASSVDSANTGELFF.

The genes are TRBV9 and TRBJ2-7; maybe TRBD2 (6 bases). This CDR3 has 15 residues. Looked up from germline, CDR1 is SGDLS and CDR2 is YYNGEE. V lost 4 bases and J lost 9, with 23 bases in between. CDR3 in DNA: TGTGCCAGCAGCCCCGAGGGGACTCATGGAAGCGGGCAGTACTTC. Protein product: CASSPEGTHGSGQYF.

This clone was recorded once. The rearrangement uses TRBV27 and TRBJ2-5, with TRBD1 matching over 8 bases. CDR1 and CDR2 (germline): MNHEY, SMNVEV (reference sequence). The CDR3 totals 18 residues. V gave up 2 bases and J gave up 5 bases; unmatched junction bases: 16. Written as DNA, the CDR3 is TGTGCCAGCAGTTTAAGAGTCATATTGGGAAACAGGGGGGAGACCCAGTACTTC. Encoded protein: CASSLRVILGNRGETQYF.

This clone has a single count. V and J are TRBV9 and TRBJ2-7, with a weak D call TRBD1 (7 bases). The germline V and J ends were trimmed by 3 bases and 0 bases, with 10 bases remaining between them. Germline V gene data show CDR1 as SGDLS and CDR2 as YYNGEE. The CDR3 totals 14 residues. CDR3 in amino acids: CASSGRDSSYEQYF. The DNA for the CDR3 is TGTGCCAGCAGCGGGCGGGACAGCTCCTACGAGCAGTACTTC.

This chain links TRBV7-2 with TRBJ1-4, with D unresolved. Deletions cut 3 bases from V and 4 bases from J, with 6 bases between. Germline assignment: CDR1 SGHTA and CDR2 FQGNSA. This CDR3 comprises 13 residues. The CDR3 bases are TGTGCCAGCAGCTTGCAGATTAATGAAAAACTGTTTTTT. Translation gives CASSLQINEKLFF.

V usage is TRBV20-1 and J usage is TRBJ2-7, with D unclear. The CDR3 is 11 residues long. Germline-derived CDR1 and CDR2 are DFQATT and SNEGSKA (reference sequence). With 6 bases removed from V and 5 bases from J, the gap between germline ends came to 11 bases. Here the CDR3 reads CSAPLSDEQYF. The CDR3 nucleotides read TGCAGTGCCCCCCTCAGCGACGAGCAGTACTTC.

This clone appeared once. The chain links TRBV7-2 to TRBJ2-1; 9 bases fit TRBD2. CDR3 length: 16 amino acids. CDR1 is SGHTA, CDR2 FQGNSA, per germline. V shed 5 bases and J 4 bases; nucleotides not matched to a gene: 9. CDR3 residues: CASSRAAGGKYNEQFF. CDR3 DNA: TGTGCCAGCAGCCGGGCAGCGGGGGGTAAATACAATGAGCAGTTCTTC.

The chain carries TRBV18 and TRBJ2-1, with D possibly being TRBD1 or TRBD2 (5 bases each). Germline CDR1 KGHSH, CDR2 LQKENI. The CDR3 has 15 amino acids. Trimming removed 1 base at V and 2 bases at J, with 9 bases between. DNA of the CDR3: TGTGCCAGCTCACCACGAGGGGAACCCTACAATGAGCAGTTCTTC. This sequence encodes CASSPRGEPYNEQFF.

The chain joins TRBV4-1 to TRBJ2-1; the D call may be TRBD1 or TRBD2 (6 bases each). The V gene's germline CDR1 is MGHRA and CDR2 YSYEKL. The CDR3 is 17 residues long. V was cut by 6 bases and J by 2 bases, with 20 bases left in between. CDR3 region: CASREGGIVGAYNEQFF. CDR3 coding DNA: TGCGCCAGCAGGGAGGGGGGAATTGTAGGCGCCTACAATGAGCAGTTCTTC.

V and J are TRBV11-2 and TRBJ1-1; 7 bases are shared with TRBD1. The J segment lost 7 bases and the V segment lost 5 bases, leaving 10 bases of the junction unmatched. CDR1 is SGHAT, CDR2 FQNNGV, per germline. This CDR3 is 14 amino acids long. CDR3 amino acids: CASSTFTGVGEAFF. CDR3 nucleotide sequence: TGTGCCAGCAGCACCTTTACAGGGGTGGGTGAAGCTTTCTTT.